A selection of T cell receptor beta chains follows, all from one sample in a study of blood T cell repertoires in COVID-19. Only in-frame clones appear in the TCRdb table, and some are missing; sequencing was by immunoSEQ multiplex PCR. Seen here are 100,000 to 150,000 clones, approximately 82% observed once, and the top ten hold about 4%. Sequencing was done on a sample of peripheral blood. All receptors derive from a woman in her fifties or sixties with acute or convalescent COVID-19. The CDR3 runs from the conserved cysteine through the conserved F or W. The order of the fields is CDR3 protein, CDR3 DNA, J gene, D gene, V gene, clone size. A D gene is named only where the DNA matches it firmly. The size of a clone is reported for some rows only, either as once, few or many, or as a class for expanded clones.

CASSQLVYYNEQFF,TGTGCCAGCAGCCAACTAGTTTACTACAATGAGCAGTTCTTC,TRBJ2-1,-,TRBV13,once
CASSPRQGKNEKLFF,TGTGCCAGCAGCCCCCGACAGGGGAAGAATGAAAAACTGTTTTTT,TRBJ1-4,TRBD1,TRBV9,-
CASSQPGGGIGYTF,TGTGCCAGCAGCCAGCCAGGGGGAGGAATTGGCTACACCTTC,TRBJ1-2,TRBD1,TRBV11-2,-
CASSPLAGRSYEQYF,TGTGCCAGCAGTCCTCTAGCGGGGCGCTCCTACGAGCAGTACTTC,TRBJ2-7,TRBD2,TRBV5-6,-
CASRASRGGGETQYF,TGTGCCAGCAGGGCCTCCAGAGGGGGCGGAGAGACCCAGTACTTC,TRBJ2-5,TRBD1,TRBV2,-
CASSLASSSSGANVLTF,TGTGCCAGCAGCCTAGCTAGTAGTTCCTCTGGGGCCAACGTCCTGACTTTC,TRBJ2-6,-,TRBV4-2,-
CASSYFRTSGTYEQYF,TGTGCCAGCAGTTACTTCCGGACTAGCGGAACCTACGAGCAGTACTTC,TRBJ2-7,TRBD2,TRBV6-6,-
CASSQDRNQPQHF,TGTGCCAGCAGCCAAGACAGGAATCAGCCCCAGCATTTT,TRBJ1-5,-,TRBV4-2,-
CASSAQGAYNSPLHF,TGTGCCAGCAGCGCTCAGGGGGCCTATAATTCACCCCTCCACTTT,TRBJ1-6,TRBD1,TRBV9,few
CASSFASGSLTDTQYF,TGTGCCAGCAGTTTCGCTAGCGGGTCTCTCACAGATACGCAGTATTTT,TRBJ2-3,TRBD2,TRBV27,once
CASGSSGELEETQYF,TGTGCCAGCGGGTCTAGCGGGGAATTGGAAGAGACCCAGTACTTC,TRBJ2-5,TRBD2,TRBV6-5,-
CASSQARGYTF,TGTGCCAGCAGCCAAGCCAGGGGCTACACCTTC,TRBJ1-2,-,TRBV3-1/TRBV3-2,-
CASTRYIGVTEAFF,TGTGCCAGCACCCGATATATCGGGGTTACCGAAGCTTTCTTT,TRBJ1-1,-,TRBV6-5,-
CASSYRPGGSTDTQYF,TGTGCCAGCAGCTATAGACCGGGAGGGAGCACAGATACGCAGTATTTT,TRBJ2-3,TRBD2,TRBV5-8,few
CASSPPGLAGSYEQYF,TGTGCCAGTAGTCCCCCGGGACTAGCGGGCTCTTACGAGCAGTACTTC,TRBJ2-7,TRBD2,TRBV19,-
CASSFHSEQFF,TGTGCCAGCAGTTTTCACTCTGAGCAGTTCTTC,TRBJ2-1,-,TRBV27,-
CASSLRARAGYTF,TGTGCCAGCAGCCTCAGAGCCAGGGCTGGCTACACCTTC,TRBJ1-2,-,TRBV11-2,-
CASSMGDRDYEKLFF,TGTGCCAGCAGCATGGGCGACAGGGATTATGAAAAACTGTTTTTT,TRBJ1-4,TRBD1,TRBV28,-
CASSQGGYEQYF,TGTGCCAGCAGCCAGGGAGGGTACGAGCAGTACTTC,TRBJ2-7,TRBD2,TRBV3-1/TRBV3-2,once
CASSSWTGYSSYNSPLHF,TGCGCCAGCAGCTCGTGGACAGGATATAGCTCCTATAATTCACCCCTCCACTTT,TRBJ1-6,TRBD1,TRBV5-1,-
CASSILGSYEQYF,TGTGCCAGCAGTATACTCGGCTCCTACGAGCAGTACTTC,TRBJ2-7,-,TRBV27,-
CASSLTGSHRAQYF,TGTGCCAGCAGTTTAACCGGGAGCCACCGGGCGCAGTACTTC,TRBJ2-7,-,TRBV27,-
CAITQQGMNTEAFF,TGTGCCATCACTCAACAGGGGATGAACACTGAAGCTTTCTTT,TRBJ1-1,TRBD1,TRBV10-3,-
CASRRGEGNTEAFF,TGTGCCAGCAGAAGAGGGGAGGGGAACACTGAAGCTTTCTTT,TRBJ1-1,-,TRBV11-2,-
CASSYGQGDGYTF,TGTGCCAGCAGCTACGGACAGGGTGACGGCTACACCTTC,TRBJ1-2,TRBD1,TRBV5-8,few
CASSPGEPGNTIYF,TGTGCCAGCAGCCCCGGGGAGCCTGGAAACACCATATATTTT,TRBJ1-3,-,TRBV6-5,few
CASSQAGGGNQPQHF,TGTGCCAGCAGCCAAGCCGGGGGTGGTAATCAGCCCCAGCATTTT,TRBJ1-5,-,TRBV11-2,-
CASRAGSTEAFF,TGTGCCAGCAGGGCAGGGTCCACTGAAGCTTTCTTT,TRBJ1-1,-,TRBV2,-
CASVGQLTDTQYF,TGTGCCAGCGTGGGACAGCTGACAGATACGCAGTATTTT,TRBJ2-3,TRBD1,TRBV12-3/TRBV12-4,-
CSVEATNTEAFF,TGCAGCGTTGAAGCTACGAACACTGAAGCTTTCTTT,TRBJ1-1,-,TRBV29-1,-
CASSFDRDTEAFF,TGCGCCAGCAGCTTCGACAGGGACACTGAAGCTTTCTTT,TRBJ1-1,TRBD1,TRBV10-2,once
CASSQGSDNSPLHF,TGTGCCAGCTCACAGGGTTCGGATAATTCACCCCTCCACTTT,TRBJ1-6,-,TRBV2,-
CASSSYYEQYF,TGTGCCAGCAGCAGCTATTACGAGCAGTACTTC,TRBJ2-7,-,TRBV11-1,-
CASSLDSFYGYTF,TGCGCCAGCAGCTTGGACAGCTTCTATGGCTACACCTTC,TRBJ1-2,-,TRBV5-1,-
CTSSQDCWRECTDTQYF,TGCACCAGCAGCCAAGATTGCTGGCGGGAGTGCACAGATACGCAGTATTTT,TRBJ2-3,-,TRBV1,-
CSARTDYGYTF,TGCAGTGCTAGGACAGACTATGGCTACACCTTC,TRBJ1-2,-,TRBV20-1,-
CASSDSEGVGLTEAFF,TGTGCCAGCAGTGACTCGGAGGGTGTGGGTTTGACTGAAGCTTTCTTT,TRBJ1-1,-,TRBV6-4,few